This T cell receptor beta chain emerged from a study of blood T cell repertoires in COVID-19. Individuals drawn from under 30 US areas were about 18 to 89 years old. This CDR3 has 15 residues. Germline loops: CDR1 GTSNPN, CDR2 SVGIG (reference sequence). V was cut by 0 bases and J by 2 bases, with 13 bases left in between. Authors' analysis steps: Amplification of reference gene primers was used by the study to estimate nucleated cell counts. Libraries were prepared by immunoSEQ multiplex PCR; TCRdb keeps only in-frame clonotypes and omits some of them. That table is the source of V, J and clone size, and D and trimming were worked out from the DNA. Among roughly 300,000 clones listed, just over 85% were seen once.

The sequencing input was PBMCs or T cells enriched from blood (not recorded which). The rearrangement joins TRBV30 to TRBJ1-2; no definite D call. This receptor was taken from a woman aged 18-29 years who had recovered from COVID-19. CDR3 region: CAWSVKQILNYGYTF. In DNA, the CDR3 is TGTGCCTGGAGTGTAAAGCAAATACTAAACTATGGCTACACCTTC.